This entry lists 5 T cell receptor beta chains sequenced from one sample in a study of tumor and adjacent non-tumor tissue in lung cancer. The template was RNA from unsorted bulk tissue. A modified ARM-PCR protocol with three rounds of nested PCR amplified TCRbeta. TCRdb analysed the multiplex PCR reads with MiXCR anew, one entry per CDR3 protein. The sample carries 120,000 or so distinct CDR3 sequences, over 65% recorded once. Sequenced sample: lung tumor tissue. These receptors originate from a man younger than 45 with non-small cell lung cancer.

Concerning this clonotype: A much larger clone lies a single base off, so this may be a read error. The genes are TRBV29-1 and TRBJ2-2; D remains unclear. Germline CDR1 SQVTM, CDR2 ANQGSEA. The CDR3 is made up of 14 amino acids. CDR3 nucleotide sequence: TGCAGCGTTGACGCCGGATTTTCGGCCGGGCAGCTGTTTTTT. Translating gives CSVDAGFSAGQLFF.

This clonotype ranks as medium-sized. The J gene is TRBJ2-7, the V gene TRBV20-1, with D uncertain. Germline lookup yields CDR1 DFQATT and CDR2 SNEGSKA (reference sequence). The CDR3 covers 14 residues. V was pared by 3 bases and J by 2 bases, with 14 bases between. CDR3 DNA: TGCAGTGCTAGTCCCACACCCCACACCTACGAGCAGTACTTC. Amino acids: CSASPTPHTYEQYF.

The chain has TRBV12-3 or TRBV12-4 and TRBJ1-2, with D possibly TRBD1 on 5 matching bases. CDR3 length: 11 amino acids. The CDR3 bases are TGTGTCAACAGCCCGGACACTGCGCGCACCTTC. Protein product: CVNSPDTARTF.

Remarks on this clonotype: A much larger clone sits a single nucleotide away, making a read error possible. The chain employs TRBV12-3 or TRBV12-4 and TRBJ1-5; TRBD1 might be the D (6 bases). The CDR3 is 13 amino acids. CDR3 nucleotide sequence: TGTACCAGCGGGGGCATTAGCAATCAGCCCCAGCATTTT. Protein sequence: CTSGGISNQPQHF.

A word on this clonotype: Sequence at one end of the junction differs from germline and may be a read error. V is TRBV6-5 and J is TRBJ2-7, with 10 bases matching TRBD1. Looked up from germline, CDR1 is MNHEY and CDR2 is SVGAGI. The CDR3 is 14 amino acids. Here the CDR3 reads CATRQGQGSYEQNF. CDR3 in DNA: TGTGCCACCAGACAGGGACAGGGGTCCTACGAGCAGAACTTC.